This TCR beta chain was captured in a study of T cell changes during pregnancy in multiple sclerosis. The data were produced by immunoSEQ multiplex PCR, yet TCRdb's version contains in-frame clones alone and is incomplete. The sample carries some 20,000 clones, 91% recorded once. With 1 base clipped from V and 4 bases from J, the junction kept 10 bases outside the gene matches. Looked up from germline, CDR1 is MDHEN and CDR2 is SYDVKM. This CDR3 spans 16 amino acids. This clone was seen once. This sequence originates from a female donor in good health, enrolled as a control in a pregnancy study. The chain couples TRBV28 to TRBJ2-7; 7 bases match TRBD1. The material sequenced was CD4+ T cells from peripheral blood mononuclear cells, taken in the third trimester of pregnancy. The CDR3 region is CASSLSSGQALYEQYF. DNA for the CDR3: TGTGCCAGCAGTTTATCCTCTGGACAGGCTCTATACGAGCAGTACTTC.